One and the same sample provided the 6 T cell receptor beta chains below, sequenced in a study of blood T cells in healthy people across ages. The second PCR ran roughly 6 to 12 cycles with a sample-barcoded 5' primer and J-beta primers. TCRdb independently ran MiXCR on the 5' RACE reads; one entry per CDR3 protein. The sample includes approximately 800,000 distinct CDR3 sequences, 50% to 65% of them seen just once. The sequencing sample was made of blood. The receptors originated from a man older than 75 in good health.

The chain recombines TRBV20-1 with TRBJ2-7, with 7 bases fitting TRBD2. V lost 3 bases and J lost 3; bases outside the gene matches: 8. The length of the CDR3 is 14 residues. Germline assignment: CDR1 DFQATT and CDR2 SNEGSKA (reference sequence). The CDR3 nucleotides read TGCAGTGCTAGGGAACGGGCTAGCGGCTACGAGCAGTACTTC. It encodes CSARERASGYEQYF.

The chain joins TRBV20-1 to TRBJ2-7, with D uncertain. The CDR3 contains 14 residues. Germline assignment: CDR1 DFQATT and CDR2 SNEGSKA (reference sequence). The V gene lost 1 base and the J gene lost 2 bases, with 12 bases spanning the gap. The CDR3: CSARVAHQPYEQYF. CDR3 coding DNA: TGCAGTGCTAGAGTCGCTCACCAACCCTACGAGCAGTACTTC.

The CDR3 sequence: CASRRGRSGEQFF. The CDR3 nucleotides read TGTGCCAGCCGGCGCGGGAGGTCGGGTGAGCAGTTCTTC. V gene TRBV6-5 combines with J gene TRBJ2-1; 8 bases agree with TRBD2. J lost 9 bases, V lost 8 bases, and 9 bases had no gene match. Germline-derived CDR1 and CDR2 are MNHEY and SVGAGI. The CDR3 is 13 residues long.

CDR3: CSARGDRVYEQYF. DNA for the CDR3: TGCAGTGCTAGAGGGGACAGGGTCTACGAGCAGTACTTC. This sequence joins TRBV20-1 and TRBJ2-7; TRBD1 agrees at 9 bases. V shed 1 base, J shed 3 bases, and the junction held 1 base outside the gene matches. This CDR3 has 13 amino acids. Germline CDR1 is DFQATT and CDR2 is SNEGSKA (reference sequence).

This clonotype has just a few counts. The chain is built from TRBV18 and TRBJ2-1; D may correspond to TRBD1 or TRBD2 (5 bases each). From germline, CDR1 is KGHSH and CDR2 LQKENI. V shed 3 bases and J shed 4 bases, with 19 bases lying between them. CDR3 length: 17 amino acids. DNA for the CDR3: TGTGCCAGCTCACCCCCCGGGGCTTACGGGGTTTACAATGAGCAGTTCTTC. Amino acids: CASSPPGAYGVYNEQFF.

This chain connects TRBV10-3 to TRBJ1-4; 8 bases agree with TRBD1. The V gene's germline CDR1 is ENHRY and CDR2 SYGVKD. The CDR3 has 18 residues. V dropped 10 bases and J dropped 1; count of bases not matched to a gene: 17. Here the CDR3 DNA reads TGTGCCACCTACGGCCCCCTCTCGGGGACAGGAACTAATGAAAAACTGTTTTTT. Translation gives CATYGPLSGTGTNEKLFF.